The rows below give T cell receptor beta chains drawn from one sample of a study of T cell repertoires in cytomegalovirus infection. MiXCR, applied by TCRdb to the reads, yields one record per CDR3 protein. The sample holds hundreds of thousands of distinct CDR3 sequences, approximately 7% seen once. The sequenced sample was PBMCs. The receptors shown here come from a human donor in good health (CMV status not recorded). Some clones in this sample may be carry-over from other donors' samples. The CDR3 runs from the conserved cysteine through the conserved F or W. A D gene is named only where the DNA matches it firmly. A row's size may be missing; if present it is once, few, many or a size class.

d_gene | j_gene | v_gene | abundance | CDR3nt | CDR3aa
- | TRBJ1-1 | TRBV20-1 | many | TGCAGTGCTAGAGGCGCCTCCACACTGAACACTGAAGCTTTCTTT | CSARGASTLNTEAFF
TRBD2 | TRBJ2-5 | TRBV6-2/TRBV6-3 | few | TGTGCCAGCAGCTGGGGCGGGGGGTACCAAGAGACCCAGTACTTC | CASSWGGGYQETQYF
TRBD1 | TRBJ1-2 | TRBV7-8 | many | TGTGCCAGCAGCCCAGAAGACAGGGGGCCGTACTATGGCTACACCTTC | CASSPEDRGPYYGYTF
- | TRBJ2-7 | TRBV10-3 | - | TGTGCCATCAACCAGGACGAATTTCGTCCAACCTACGAGCAGTACTTC | CAINQDEFRPTYEQYF
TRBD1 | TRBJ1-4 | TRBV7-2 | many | TGTGCCAGCAGCGTGCAGACAGGGGGCTACGAAAAACTGTTTTTT | CASSVQTGGYEKLFF
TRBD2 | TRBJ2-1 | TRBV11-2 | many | TGTGCCAGCGGTCCATCTAGCGGGGGGGCCATCAATGAGCAGTTCTTC | CASGPSSGGAINEQFF
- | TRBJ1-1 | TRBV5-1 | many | TGCGCCAGCAGCTTGGGGGGCGGAAAGAACACTGAAGCTTTCTTT | CASSLGGGKNTEAFF
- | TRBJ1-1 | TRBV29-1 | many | TGCAGCGTTCGGGACACTTTGAACACTGAAGCTTTCTTT | CSVRDTLNTEAFF
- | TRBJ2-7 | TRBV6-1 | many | TGTGCCAGTGGGAAAGAGGGTCTATCCTACGAGCAGTACTTC | CASGKEGLSYEQYF
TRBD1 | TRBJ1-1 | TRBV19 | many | TGTGCCAGTAGTGAGGACAGGATGAACACTGAAGCTTTCTTT | CASSEDRMNTEAFF
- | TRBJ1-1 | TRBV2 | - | TGTGCCAGCAGGGACGACAGTTTGGCTTTCTTT | CASRDDSLAFF
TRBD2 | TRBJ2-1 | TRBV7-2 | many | TGTGCCAGCAGCCCTGTAGCGGGGGGGCACAATGAGCAGTTCTTC | CASSPVAGGHNEQFF
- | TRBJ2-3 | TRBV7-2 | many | TGTGCCAGCAGCTTAGGGGGGCGCGCGCAGTATTTT | CASSLGGRAQYF
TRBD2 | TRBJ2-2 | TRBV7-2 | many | TGTGCCAGCAGCTTAGCGCTAGCGGGGGGTCACGGGGAGCTGTTTTTT | CASSLALAGGHGELFF
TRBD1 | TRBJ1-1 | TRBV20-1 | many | TGCAGTGCTATCCAGGGGGCTGAAGCTTTCTTT | CSAIQGAEAFF
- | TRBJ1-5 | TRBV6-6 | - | TGTGCCAGTGCGTATAGCAATCAGCCCCAGCATTTT | CASAYSNQPQHF
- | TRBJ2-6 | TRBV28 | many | TGTGCCAGCTGGGGCTCTGGGGCCAACGTCCTGACTTTC | CASWGSGANVLTF
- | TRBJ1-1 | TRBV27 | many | TGTGCCAGCAGTCTGGTCCGAAGCATGAACACTGAAGCTTTCTTT | CASSLVRSMNTEAFF
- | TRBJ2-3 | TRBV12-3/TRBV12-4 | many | TGTGCCAGCAGTCCTCTAGTGGGCACAGATACGCAGTATTTT | CASSPLVGTDTQYF
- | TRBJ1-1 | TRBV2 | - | TGTGCCAGCAGCGCCTATGGGGAAGAACATAGTGACGCTTTCTTT | CASSAYGEEHSDAFF
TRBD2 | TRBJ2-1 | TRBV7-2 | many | TGTGCCAGCGGCCCCGGGGGGGAGCAGTTCTTC | CASGPGGEQFF
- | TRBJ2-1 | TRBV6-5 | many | TGTGCCAGCAGTCAGGGCGTGAATGGGCAGTTCTTC | CASSQGVNGQFF
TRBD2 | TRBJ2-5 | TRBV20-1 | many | TGCAGTGCTAGTTTGACTAGCGGGGGCCACCAAGAGACCCAGTACTTC | CSASLTSGGHQETQYF
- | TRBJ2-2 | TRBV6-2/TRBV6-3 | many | TGTGCCAGCAGTCCGAGTGTGTGGAACACCGGGGAGCTGTTTTTT | CASSPSVWNTGELFF
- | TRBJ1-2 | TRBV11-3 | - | TGTGCCAGCAGCCCCTCTACGGACTATGGCTACACCTTC | CASSPSTDYGYTF
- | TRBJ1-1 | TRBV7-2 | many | TGTGCCAGCAGCCAATCAAGGGGGGTATTCACTGAAGCTTTCTTT | CASSQSRGVFTEAFF
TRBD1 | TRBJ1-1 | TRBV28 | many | TGTGCCAGCAGTTCCGGACAGGGGGAACAAGCTTTCTTT | CASSSGQGEQAFF
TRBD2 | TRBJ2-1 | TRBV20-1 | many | TGCAGTGCTACCTCTAGCGGGGGGTACAATGAGCAGTTCTTC | CSATSSGGYNEQFF
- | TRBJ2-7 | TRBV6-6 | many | TGTGCCAGCAGTTACCCCCAGTACGAGCAGTACTTC | CASSYPQYEQYF
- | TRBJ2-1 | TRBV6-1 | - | TGTGCCAGCAGGGGGGCCCGGGGCAATGAGCAGTTCTTC | CASRGARGNEQFF
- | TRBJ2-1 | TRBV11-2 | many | TGTGCCAGCAGCCAACCGAACAGCATCACCTACAATGAGCAGTTCTTC | CASSQPNSITYNEQFF
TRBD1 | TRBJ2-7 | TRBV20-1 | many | TGCAGTGCGCGGCAGCAGGGGGCCTGGTACGAGCAGTACTTC | CSARQQGAWYEQYF
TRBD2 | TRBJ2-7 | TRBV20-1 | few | TGCAGTGCTAGTCAAGCGGGGGCCCCCACGGAGCAGTACTTC | CSASQAGAPTEQYF
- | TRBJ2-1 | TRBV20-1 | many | TGCAGTGCTGGCCGGGATCGCTACAATGAGCAGTTCTTC | CSAGRDRYNEQFF
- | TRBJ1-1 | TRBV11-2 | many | TGTGCCAGCAGTCGTGACGGTCAAATGAACACTGAAGCTTTCTTT | CASSRDGQMNTEAFF
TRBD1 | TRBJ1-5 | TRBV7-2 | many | TGTGCCAGCAGCCCCCGGGACAGCAGCAATCAGCCCCAGCATTTT | CASSPRDSSNQPQHF
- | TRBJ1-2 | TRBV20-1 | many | TGCAGTGCTCCAAGTTATGGCTACACCTTC | CSAPSYGYTF
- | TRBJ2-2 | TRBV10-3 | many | TGTGCCATCAGTGAGAGGGGCGGATGGAACACCGGGGAGCTGTTTTTT | CAISERGGWNTGELFF
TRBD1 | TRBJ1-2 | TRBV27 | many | TGTGCCAGCAGTAAGAGGATAGGACAGGGTGGTGGCTACACCTTC | CASSKRIGQGGGYTF
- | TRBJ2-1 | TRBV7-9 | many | TGTGCCAGCAGCTTCTCAGGGGCTGAGCAGTTCTTC | CASSFSGAEQFF
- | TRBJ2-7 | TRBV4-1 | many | TGCGCCAGCAGCCACCGGTTGACAGGACTCTACGAGCAGTACTTC | CASSHRLTGLYEQYF
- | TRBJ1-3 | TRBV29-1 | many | TGCAGCGTCCTCGTTGACAGGTTAAACACCATATATTTT | CSVLVDRLNTIYF
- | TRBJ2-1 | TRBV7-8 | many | TGTGCCAGCAGCTTAGTTACCGCGGTGGGGGGTGAGCAGTTCTTC | CASSLVTAVGGEQFF
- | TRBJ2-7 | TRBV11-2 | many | TGTGCCAGCAGCTTAAGATCGCCGGGACTGGGCACCTACGAGCAGTACTTC | CASSLRSPGLGTYEQYF
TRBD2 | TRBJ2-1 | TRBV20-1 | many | TGCAGTGCTGTTACTAGCGGGGTATCCACAGAGCAGTTCTTC | CSAVTSGVSTEQFF
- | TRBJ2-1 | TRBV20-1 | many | TGCAGTGCTAAACCGACCTACAATGAGCAGTTCTTC | CSAKPTYNEQFF
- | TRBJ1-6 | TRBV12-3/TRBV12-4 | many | TGTGCCAGCAGTTTAAGGGTCGGTCCCTCACCCCTCCACTTT | CASSLRVGPSPLHF
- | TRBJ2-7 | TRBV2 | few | TGTGCCAGCAGGGGGGGTCATCACGAGCAGTACTTC | CASRGGHHEQYF
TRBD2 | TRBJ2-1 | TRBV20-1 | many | TGCAGTGCTAGGTCACTAGCGGGGGGGCCCCTTACCTACAATGAGCAGTTCTTC | CSARSLAGGPLTYNEQFF
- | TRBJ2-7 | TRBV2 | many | TGTGCCAGCAGTGAAGGAGAAGGGCACTCCTACGAGCAGTACTTC | CASSEGEGHSYEQYF
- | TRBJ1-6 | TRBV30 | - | TGTGCCTGGAAGGGGGATAATTCACCCCTCCACTTT | CAWKGDNSPLHF
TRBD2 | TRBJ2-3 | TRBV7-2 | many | TGTGCCAGCAGCTTAAGGGGAGGGGGCACAGATACGCAGTATTTT | CASSLRGGGTDTQYF
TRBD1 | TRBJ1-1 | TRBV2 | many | TGTGCCAGCAGTGAAAGACAGGGGTATCTGGGCGCTGAAGCTTTCTTT | CASSERQGYLGAEAFF
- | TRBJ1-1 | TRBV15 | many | TGTGCCACCAGCCTTGGAAGGGTCTATATGAACACTGAAGCTTTCTTT | CATSLGRVYMNTEAFF
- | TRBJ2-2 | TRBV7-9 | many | TGTGCCAGCAGCTTACGGGGGTCCAACACCGGGGAGCTGTTTTTT | CASSLRGSNTGELFF
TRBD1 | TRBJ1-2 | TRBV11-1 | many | TGTGCCAGCAGACCCGGACAGGGCGGCGACTTCCTATATGGCTACACCTTC | CASRPGQGGDFLYGYTF